These 14 T cell receptor beta chains were all obtained from the same sample, sequenced in a study of blood T cell repertoires in COVID-19. Profiled with immunoSEQ multiplex PCR; TCRdb holds only in-frame clones, not every one. The data show around 50,000 clones, about 87% seen once. The sequencing sample was made of peripheral blood. These receptors came from a human donor in a cohort sampled during active COVID-19.

The chain recombines TRBV2 with TRBJ2-7; tentative D call: TRBD1 (5 bases). The length of the CDR3 is 15 residues. V shed 5 bases and J shed 0 bases, with 14 bases lying between them. Germline V lookup: CDR1 SNHLY, CDR2 FYNNEI. The CDR3 sequence is CASSRQSLSSYEQYF. The CDR3 nucleotides are TGTGCCAGCAGTAGACAGTCCTTAAGCTCCTACGAGCAGTACTTC.

The chain links TRBV6-2 or TRBV6-3 to TRBJ2-1; possibly TRBD2 for D (6 bases). Germline V CDR1 and CDR2: MNHEY, SVGEGT. The CDR3 runs to 16 residues. V lost 0 bases and J 2 bases, leaving 11 bases between the germline ends. CDR3: CASSYSGGIAYNEQFF. CDR3 sequence (DNA): TGTGCCAGCAGTTACTCGGGAGGTATCGCCTACAATGAGCAGTTCTTC.

The chain links TRBV5-6 to TRBJ1-2, with D possibly matching TRBD1 (5 bases). The germline V gene has CDR1 SGHDT and CDR2 YYEEEE. This CDR3 has 12 residues. V shed 4 bases and J shed 7 bases, with 11 bases lying between them. CDR3: CASSRRQGGYTF. Here the CDR3 DNA reads TGTGCCAGCAGCCGGCGGCAGGGTGGCTACACCTTC.

The chain employs TRBV13 and TRBJ2-7, with TRBD2 identical over 7 bases. Trimming took 5 bases from V and 0 from J; bases not matched to a gene: 16. Germline assignment: CDR1 PRHDT and CDR2 FYEKMQ (reference sequence). The CDR3 spans 18 residues. CDR3 protein: CASSPPGASGRYSYEQYF. The CDR3 region has the DNA TGTGCCAGCAGCCCCCCCGGGGCTAGCGGACGATACTCCTACGAGCAGTACTTC.

There are a few counts of this clone. This rearrangement joins TRBV6-1 to TRBJ1-5; D gene uncertain. The V and J ends lost 1 base and 7 bases respectively, with 11 bases between them. Germline V gene data show CDR1 as MNHNS and CDR2 as SASEGT. CDR3 length: 14 residues. The CDR3 DNA reads TGTGCCAGCAGTGAAGTAGTCCCTCGGCAGCCCCAGCATTTT. Encoded protein: CASSEVVPRQPQHF.

The CDR3 loop is CASSDPGGGEGKNIQYF. The CDR3 DNA is TGTGCCAGCAGTGACCCGGGAGGGGGCGAGGGCAAAAACATTCAGTACTTC. This chain links TRBV25-1 with TRBJ2-4; the D gene is possibly TRBD2 (8 bases). The CDR3 covers 17 residues. Germline values: CDR1 MGHDK, CDR2 SYGVNS. Trimming cost V 3 bases and J 3 bases, with 18 bases left between them.

V is TRBV11-2 and J is TRBJ2-1; 7 bases match TRBD1. This CDR3 has 15 amino acids. After removal of 5 bases from V and 6 bases from J, the junction contained 10 bases not matched to a gene. The germline V gene has CDR1 SGHAT and CDR2 FQNNGV. The CDR3: CASSKDRDKGNEQFF. The CDR3 nucleotides read TGTGCCAGCAGCAAAGACAGGGACAAGGGCAATGAGCAGTTCTTC.

This clone occurred many times. Other DNA sequences in the sample encode the same CDR3. The chain uses TRBV6-5 and TRBJ2-2, with D possibly being TRBD1 (5 bases). V gave up 2 bases and J gave up 4 bases, with 8 bases separating them. CDR1 and CDR2 from the germline V gene are MNHEY and SVGAGI. The CDR3 is 14 amino acids. The CDR3 protein is CASSYDSGTGELFF. The CDR3 nucleotides read TGTGCCAGCAGTTACGACAGTGGCACCGGGGAGCTGTTTTTT.

V and J are TRBV4-1 and TRBJ2-7; D unresolved. Trimming stripped 0 bases from V and 6 bases from J, with 15 bases between. The CDR3 covers 15 residues. Per germline, CDR1 MGHRA and CDR2 YSYEKL. The CDR3 DNA reads as TGCGCCAGCAGCCAAGATCCAGGTGCCCCTTCCGAGCAGTACTTC. Translation: CASSQDPGAPSEQYF.

The rearrangement joins TRBV13 to TRBJ2-1; TRBD1 is a possible D gene (8 bases). Germline V gene data show CDR1 as PRHDT and CDR2 as FYEKMQ (reference sequence). The CDR3 totals 12 residues. V dropped 5 bases and J dropped 15 bases, with 17 bases sitting between them. The DNA for the CDR3 is TGTGCCAGCAGCCTTACAGGGGGGGTAACGTTCTTC. Encoded protein: CASSLTGGVTFF.

The CDR3 DNA follows: TGTGCCAGCATTATGACAGGGGGCGCGTACGAGCAGTACTTC. Protein: CASIMTGGAYEQYF. The chain links TRBV28 to TRBJ2-7; 10 bases fit TRBD1. This CDR3 contains 14 residues. J gave up 4 bases and V 7 bases, and 7 bases lay outside the gene matches. Looked up from germline, CDR1 is MDHEN and CDR2 is SYDVKM.

V usage is TRBV6-5 and J usage is TRBJ1-6, with a weak D call TRBD1 (5 bases). CDR3 length equals 14 residues. V lost 10 bases and J lost 5, with 15 bases in between. In germline, CDR1 is MNHEY, CDR2 SVGAGI. The CDR3 here is CATGAGLNNSPLHF. The CDR3 coding sequence is TGTGCCACCGGGGCGGGACTGAATAATTCACCCCTCCACTTT.

This chain joins TRBV10-1 and TRBJ1-1; tentatively, D is TRBD1 (6 bases). Germline assignment: CDR1 WNHNN and CDR2 SYGVQD (reference sequence). Trimming removed 7 bases from V and 9 bases from J, with 15 bases in between. The CDR3 totals 12 residues. The chain's CDR3 is CASMPTGGQAFF. The DNA for the CDR3 is TGCGCCAGCATGCCGACAGGCGGCCAAGCTTTCTTT.

This chain connects TRBV5-1 to TRBJ1-2; TRBD1 might be the D (5 bases). The CDR3 runs to 13 residues. Per the germline V gene, CDR1 is SGHRS and CDR2 is YFSETQ. Trimming removed 0 bases at V and 8 bases at J, with 11 bases between. The DNA of the CDR3 is TGCGCCAGCAGCTTGGACCAGGGTGGGGGCTACACCTTC. It codes for CASSLDQGGGYTF.